The 3 T cell receptor beta chains given below trace back to one sample, sequenced in a study of T cells in Graves' hyperthyroidism and ophthalmopathy. Using RNA transcripts as the source, TCR beta CDR3 regions were amplified. Using the HTBI primer set, a first-round RT-PCR was run on the TCR CDR3. From the multiplex PCR reads, TCRdb called clonotypes with MiXCR, one entry per CDR3 protein. The top ten clones hold over 6% of a sample with about 590,000 distinct CDR3 sequences, 13% to 15% of them seen once. The sequenced material came from blood. The receptors come from a woman aged 18-29 years with Graves' ophthalmopathy.

Ten or more counts support this clonotype. The chain combines TRBV7-2 with TRBJ2-7; 9 nucleotides agree with TRBD2. Germline CDR1 SGHTA, CDR2 FQGNSA. This CDR3 is 16 amino acids long. The V gene end was trimmed by 4 bases and the J gene end by 0 bases; junction bases not matched to a gene: 7. CDR3 in amino acids: CASSSLRAGGSYEQYF. CDR3 in DNA: TGTGCCAGCAGCTCCCTAAGAGCGGGAGGCTCCTACGAGCAGTACTTC.

This clonotype has more than one count but fewer than ten. The chain is built from TRBV29-1 and TRBJ2-7; D call uncertain. The CDR3 runs 11 residues. Germline assignment: CDR1 SQVTM and CDR2 ANQGSEA. Trimming shortened V by 2 bases and J by 6 bases, and 8 bases separated the two germline ends. The CDR3 protein is CSVELKGEQYF. The CDR3 nucleotides read TGCAGCGTTGAATTGAAGGGCGAGCAGTACTTC.

This clonotype was counted at least ten times. V and J are TRBV7-9 and TRBJ2-7, with D possibly called TRBD1 or TRBD2 (6 bases each). The CDR3 has 15 amino acids. The V gene's germline CDR1 is SEHNR and CDR2 FQNEAQ (reference sequence). V was trimmed by 2 bases and J by 2 bases, leaving 13 bases between them. CDR3 bases: TGTGCCAGCAGCTTATTCATGGGGGGCGCCTACGAGCAGTACTTC. It is translated as CASSLFMGGAYEQYF. The full variable domain, completed using reference TRBV7-9 and TRBJ2-7, is DTGVSQNPRHKITKRGQNVTFRCDPISEHNRLYWYRQTLGQGPEFLTYFQNEAQLEKSRLLSDRFSAERPKGSFSTLEIQRTEQGDSAMYLCASSLFMGGAYEQYFGPGTRLTVT.